These T cell receptor beta chains were read from a single sample in a study of cytomegalovirus exposure and HLA in healthy donors. Only in-frame clones appear in the TCRdb table, and some are missing; sequencing was by immunoSEQ multiplex PCR. This table has tens of thousands of clones, approximately 94% appearing once. The specimen was PBMCs. Every receptor here comes from a man aged 18 to 30 in good health and CMV-seropositive. The CDR3 runs from the conserved cysteine through the conserved F or W. The order of the fields is J gene, D gene, CDR3 length, V gene, CDR3 protein, CDR3 DNA. A D gene is named only where the DNA matches it firmly.

TRBJ2-7 | TRBD1 | 13 | TRBV5-4 | CASSPDRAYEQYF | TGTGCCAGCAGTCCTGACAGGGCCTACGAGCAGTACTTC
TRBJ1-2 | - | 15 | TRBV18 | CASSPGSGGEYGYTF | TGTGCCAGCTCACCGGGATCCGGGGGGGAGTATGGCTACACCTTC
TRBJ1-1 | - | 15 | TRBV4-1 | CASSPWGGEGTEAFF | TGCGCCAGCAGTCCCTGGGGGGGGGAAGGAACTGAAGCTTTCTTT
TRBJ2-3 | - | 16 | TRBV7-2 | CASSLLPSKSADTQYF | TGTGCCAGCAGTCTCCTACCTTCGAAGAGTGCAGATACGCAGTATTTT
TRBJ2-1 | TRBD2 | 16 | TRBV9 | CASSRKKGLADNEQFF | TGTGCCAGCAGCCGAAAAAAGGGGCTAGCGGACAATGAGCAGTTCTTC
TRBJ2-7 | TRBD1 | 15 | TRBV6-6 | CASSYPNRGSYEQYF | TGTGCCAGCAGTTACCCGAACAGGGGATCCTACGAGCAGTACTTC
TRBJ2-1 | - | 16 | TRBV6-1 | CASRENPNRDYNEQFF | TGTGCCAGCAGGGAAAACCCCAACCGGGACTACAATGAGCAGTTCTTC
TRBJ1-5 | - | 20 | TRBV6-7 | CASRKGREPSRGLINQPQHF | TGTGCCAGCAGAAAAGGCCGGGAACCCTCCCGAGGACTTATTAATCAGCCCCAGCATTTT
TRBJ2-1 | TRBD2 | 15 | TRBV5-1 | CASSLRLAGGNEQFF | TGCGCCAGCAGCTTGCGGCTAGCGGGAGGGAATGAGCAGTTCTTC
TRBJ2-3 | - | 17 | TRBV2 | CASSTPIDFTSTDTQYF | TGTGCCAGCAGTACTCCTATTGACTTCACTAGCACAGATACGCAGTATTTT